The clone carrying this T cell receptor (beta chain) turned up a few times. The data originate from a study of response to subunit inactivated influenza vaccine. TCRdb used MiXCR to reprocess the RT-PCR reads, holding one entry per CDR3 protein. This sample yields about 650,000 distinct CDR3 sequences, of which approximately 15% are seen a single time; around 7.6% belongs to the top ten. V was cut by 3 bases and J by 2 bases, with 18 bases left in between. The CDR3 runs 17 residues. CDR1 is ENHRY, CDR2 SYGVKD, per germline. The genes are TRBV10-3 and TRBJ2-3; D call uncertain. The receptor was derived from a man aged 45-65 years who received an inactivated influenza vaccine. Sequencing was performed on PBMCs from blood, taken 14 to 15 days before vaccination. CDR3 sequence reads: CAISESKRETITDTQYF. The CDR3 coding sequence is TGTGCCATCAGTGAATCTAAACGAGAGACGATCACAGATACGCAGTATTTT.